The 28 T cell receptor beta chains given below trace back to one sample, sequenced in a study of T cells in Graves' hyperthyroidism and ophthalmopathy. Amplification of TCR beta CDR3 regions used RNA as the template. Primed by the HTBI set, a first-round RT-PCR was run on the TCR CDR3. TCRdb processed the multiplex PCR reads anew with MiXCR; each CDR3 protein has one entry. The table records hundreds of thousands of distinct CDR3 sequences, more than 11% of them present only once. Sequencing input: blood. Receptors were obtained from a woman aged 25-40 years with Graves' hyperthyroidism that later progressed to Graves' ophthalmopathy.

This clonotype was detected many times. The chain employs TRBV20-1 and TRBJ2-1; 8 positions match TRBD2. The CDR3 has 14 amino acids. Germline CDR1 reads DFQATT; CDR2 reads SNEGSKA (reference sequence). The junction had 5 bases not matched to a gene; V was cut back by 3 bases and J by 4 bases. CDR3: CSASTAGEYNEQFF. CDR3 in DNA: TGCAGTGCTAGTACAGCGGGAGAGTACAATGAGCAGTTCTTC.

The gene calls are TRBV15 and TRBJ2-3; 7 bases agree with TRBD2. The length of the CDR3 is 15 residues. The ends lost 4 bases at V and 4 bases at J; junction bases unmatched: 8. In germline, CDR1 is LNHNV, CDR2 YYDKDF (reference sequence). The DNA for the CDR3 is TGTGCCACCAGCACCACAGGACTAGATCCAGATACGCAGTATTTT. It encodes CATSTTGLDPDTQYF.

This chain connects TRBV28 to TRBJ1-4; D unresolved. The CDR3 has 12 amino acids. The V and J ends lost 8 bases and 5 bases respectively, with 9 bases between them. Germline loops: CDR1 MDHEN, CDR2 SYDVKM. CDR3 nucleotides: TGTGCCAGCGGAGTCCAAAATGAAAAACTGTTTTTT. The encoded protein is CASGVQNEKLFF.

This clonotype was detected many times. The CDR3 spells CSARDGTGDTEAFF. The CDR3 region has the DNA TGCAGTGCTAGAGATGGTACAGGGGACACTGAAGCTTTCTTT. The chain is built from TRBV20-1 and TRBJ1-1, with TRBD1 matching 7 bases. CDR3 size: 14 residues. Germline CDR1 DFQATT, CDR2 SNEGSKA (reference sequence). The V gene end was trimmed by 0 bases and the J gene end by 3 bases; junction bases not matched to a gene: 4.

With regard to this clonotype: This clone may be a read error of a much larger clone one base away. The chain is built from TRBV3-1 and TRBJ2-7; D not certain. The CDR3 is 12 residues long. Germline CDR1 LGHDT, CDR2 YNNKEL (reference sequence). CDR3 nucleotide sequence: TGTGCCAGCAGCCAACGGACCTACGAGCAGCACTTC. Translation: CASSQRTYEQHF.

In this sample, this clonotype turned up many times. CDR3 in amino acids: CASSEVFIGTGVEQFF. CDR3 nucleotide sequence: TGTGCCAGCAGTGAAGTTTTCATAGGGACAGGGGTCGAGCAGTTCTTC. The chain is built from TRBV6-1 and TRBJ2-1; 10 bases match TRBD1. This CDR3 is 16 amino acids long. Germline assignment: CDR1 MNHNS and CDR2 SASEGT. Germline trimming cut 1 base from V and 10 bases from J; bases unmatched to any gene: 10.

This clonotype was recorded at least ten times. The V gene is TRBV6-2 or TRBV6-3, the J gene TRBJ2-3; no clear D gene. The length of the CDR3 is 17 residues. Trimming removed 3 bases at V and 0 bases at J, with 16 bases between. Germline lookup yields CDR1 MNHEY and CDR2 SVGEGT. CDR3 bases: TGTGCCAGCAGTTATGGTCTACGGGCAGGAAGCACAGATACGCAGTATTTT. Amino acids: CASSYGLRAGSTDTQYF.

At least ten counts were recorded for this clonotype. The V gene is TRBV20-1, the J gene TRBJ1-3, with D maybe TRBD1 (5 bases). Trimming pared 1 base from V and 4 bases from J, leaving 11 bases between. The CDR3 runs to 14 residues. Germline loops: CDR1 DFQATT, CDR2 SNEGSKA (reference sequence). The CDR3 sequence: CSARVEGAGNTIYF. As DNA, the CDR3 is TGCAGTGCTAGAGTTGAAGGGGCGGGAAACACCATATATTTT.

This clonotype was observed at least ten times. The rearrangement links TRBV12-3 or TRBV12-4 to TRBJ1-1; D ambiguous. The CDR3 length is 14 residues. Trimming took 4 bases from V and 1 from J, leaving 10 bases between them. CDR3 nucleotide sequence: TGTGCCAGCAGTTCTCAACCCCAGAACACTGAAGCTTTCTTT. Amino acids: CASSSQPQNTEAFF.

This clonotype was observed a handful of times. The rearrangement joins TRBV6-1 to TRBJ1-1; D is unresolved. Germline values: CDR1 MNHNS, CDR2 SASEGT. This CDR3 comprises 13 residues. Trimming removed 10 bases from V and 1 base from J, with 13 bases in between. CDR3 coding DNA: TGTGCCACCGGTAGGCTGCCGAACACTGAAGCTTTCTTT. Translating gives CATGRLPNTEAFF.

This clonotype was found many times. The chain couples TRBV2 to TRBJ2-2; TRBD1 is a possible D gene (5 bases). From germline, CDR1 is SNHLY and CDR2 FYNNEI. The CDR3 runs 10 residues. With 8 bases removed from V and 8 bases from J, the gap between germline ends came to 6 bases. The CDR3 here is CASQGGELFF. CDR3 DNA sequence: TGTGCCAGCCAGGGTGGGGAGCTGTTTTTT.

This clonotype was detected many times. CDR3 nucleotides: TGTGCTAGTGGTTTGTACCGACAGGGGTTGAACACTGAAGCTTTCTTT. It codes for CASGLYRQGLNTEAFF. The V call is TRBV12-5, the J call TRBJ1-1; TRBD1 matches at 8 bases. The CDR3 runs 16 residues. V lost 2 bases, J lost 0 bases, and 5 bases stayed unmatched. Germline V CDR1 and CDR2: LGHNT, FRNRAP.

CDR3 sequence reads: CASSPRETTEAFF. The CDR3 DNA reads as TGTGCCAGCTCACCCAGGGAGACCACTGAAGCTTTCTTT. The V and J genes are TRBV18 and TRBJ1-1; D perhaps matches TRBD1 (5 bases). V lost 3 bases to trimming and J lost 4 bases, with 9 bases between them. Germline lookup yields CDR1 KGHSH and CDR2 LQKENI. CDR3 length: 13 amino acids.

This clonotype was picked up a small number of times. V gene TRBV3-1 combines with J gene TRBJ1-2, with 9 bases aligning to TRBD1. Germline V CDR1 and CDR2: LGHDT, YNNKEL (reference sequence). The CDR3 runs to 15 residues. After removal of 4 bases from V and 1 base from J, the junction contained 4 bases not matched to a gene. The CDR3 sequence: CASSPGTGLNYGYTF. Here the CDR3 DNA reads TGTGCCAGCAGCCCTGGGACAGGGCTTAACTATGGCTACACCTTC.

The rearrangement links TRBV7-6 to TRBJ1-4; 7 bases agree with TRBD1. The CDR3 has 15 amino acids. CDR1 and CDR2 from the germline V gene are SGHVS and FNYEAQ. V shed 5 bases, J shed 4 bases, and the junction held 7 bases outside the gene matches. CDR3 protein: CASSRLRDSNEKLFF. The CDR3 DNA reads TGTGCCAGCAGCCGCCTCCGGGACAGTAATGAAAAACTGTTTTTT.

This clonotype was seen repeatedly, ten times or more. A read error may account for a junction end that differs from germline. The CDR3 loop is CASSLQGYEQYF. The CDR3 DNA follows: TGTGCCAGCAGCTTACAGGGCTACGAGCAGTACTTC. V and J are TRBV5-1 and TRBJ2-7, with TRBD1 as a possible D gene (6 bases). CDR3 length equals 12 residues. From germline, CDR1 is SGHRS and CDR2 YFSETQ.

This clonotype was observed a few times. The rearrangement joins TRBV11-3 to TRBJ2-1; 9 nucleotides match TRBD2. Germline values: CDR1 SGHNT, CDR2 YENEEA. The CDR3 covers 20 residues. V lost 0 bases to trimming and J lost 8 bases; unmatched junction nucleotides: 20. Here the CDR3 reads CASSLDPLGREGLRFDEQFF. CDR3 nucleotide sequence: TGTGCCAGCAGCTTAGACCCTTTAGGGCGGGAGGGCCTTAGATTCGATGAGCAGTTCTTC.

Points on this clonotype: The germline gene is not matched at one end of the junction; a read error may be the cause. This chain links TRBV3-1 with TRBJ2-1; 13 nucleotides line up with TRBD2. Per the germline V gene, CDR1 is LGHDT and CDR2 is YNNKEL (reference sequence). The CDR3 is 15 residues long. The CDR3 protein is CAGSRTSGSRAEQFF. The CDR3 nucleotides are TGTGCCGGCAGCCGGACTAGCGGGAGTCGGGCTGAGCAGTTCTTC.

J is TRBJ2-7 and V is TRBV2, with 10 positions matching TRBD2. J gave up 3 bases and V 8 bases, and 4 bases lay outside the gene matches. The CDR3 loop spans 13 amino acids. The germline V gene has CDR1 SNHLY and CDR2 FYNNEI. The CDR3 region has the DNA TGTGCCAGCCTAGGACTAGCGGACTACGAGCAGTACTTC. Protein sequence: CASLGLADYEQYF.

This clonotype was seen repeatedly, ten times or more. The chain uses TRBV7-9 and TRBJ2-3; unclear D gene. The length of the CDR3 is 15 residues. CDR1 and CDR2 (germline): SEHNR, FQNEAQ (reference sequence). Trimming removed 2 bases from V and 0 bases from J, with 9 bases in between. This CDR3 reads CASSLFPVSTDTQYF. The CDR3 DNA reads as TGTGCCAGCAGCTTATTTCCGGTTAGCACAGATACGCAGTATTTT.

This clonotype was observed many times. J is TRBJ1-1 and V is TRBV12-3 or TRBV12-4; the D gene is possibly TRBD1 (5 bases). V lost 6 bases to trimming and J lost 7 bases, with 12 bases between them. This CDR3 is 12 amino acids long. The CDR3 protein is CASSSQGIEAFF. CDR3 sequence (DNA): TGTGCCAGCAGCAGCCAGGGAATTGAAGCTTTCTTT.

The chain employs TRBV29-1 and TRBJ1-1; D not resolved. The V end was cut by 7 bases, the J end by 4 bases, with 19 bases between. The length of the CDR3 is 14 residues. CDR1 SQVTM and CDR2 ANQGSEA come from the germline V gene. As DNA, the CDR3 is TGCAGCGCGGCGACCGGGTCCGGAGGCACTGAAGCTTTCTTT. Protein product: CSAATGSGGTEAFF.

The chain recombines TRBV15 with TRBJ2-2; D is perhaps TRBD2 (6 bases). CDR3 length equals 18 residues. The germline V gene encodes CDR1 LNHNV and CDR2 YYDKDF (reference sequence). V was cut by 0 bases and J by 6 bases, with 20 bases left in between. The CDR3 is CATSRDRGGGKRPGELFF. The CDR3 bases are TGTGCCACCAGCAGAGATCGAGGTGGCGGGAAAAGACCCGGGGAGCTGTTTTTT.

The DNA of the CDR3 is TGTGCCAGCAGCCCATTTGATAGCCCTGGGACCGGGGAGCTGTTTTTT. Translation gives CASSPFDSPGTGELFF. The chain combines TRBV3-1 with TRBJ2-2, with unresolved D. The CDR3 is made up of 16 amino acids. CDR1 is LGHDT and CDR2 is YNNKEL in the germline V gene (reference sequence). Trimming stripped 4 bases from V and 5 bases from J, with 17 bases between. Full variable domain (outside the CDR3, taken from reference TRBV3-1 and TRBJ2-2): DTAVSQTPKYLVTQMGNDKSIKCEQNLGHDTMYWYKQDSKKFLKIMFSYNNKELIINETVPNRFSPKSPDKAHLNLHINSLELGDSAVYFCASSPFDSPGTGELFFGEGSRLTVL.

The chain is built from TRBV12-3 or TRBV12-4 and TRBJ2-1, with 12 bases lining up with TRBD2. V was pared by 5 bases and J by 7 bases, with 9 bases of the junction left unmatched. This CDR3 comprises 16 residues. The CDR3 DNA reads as TGTGCCAGCAGTCTTCTAGCGGGAGGGCCGATGAATGAGCAGTTCTTC. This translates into CASSLLAGGPMNEQFF.

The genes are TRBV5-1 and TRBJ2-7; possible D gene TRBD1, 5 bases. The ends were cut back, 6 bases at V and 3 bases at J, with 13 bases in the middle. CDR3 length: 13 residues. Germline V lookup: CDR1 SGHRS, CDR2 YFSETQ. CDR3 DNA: TGCGCCAGCAACGAAGGGGCCGGCTACGAGCAGTACTTC. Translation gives CASNEGAGYEQYF. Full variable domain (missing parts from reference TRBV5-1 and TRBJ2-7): KAGVTQTPRYLIKTRGQQVTLSCSPISGHRSVSWYQQTPGQGLQFLFEYFSETQRNKGNFPGRFSGRQFSNSRSEMNVSTLELGDSALYLCASNEGAGYEQYFGPGTRLTVT.

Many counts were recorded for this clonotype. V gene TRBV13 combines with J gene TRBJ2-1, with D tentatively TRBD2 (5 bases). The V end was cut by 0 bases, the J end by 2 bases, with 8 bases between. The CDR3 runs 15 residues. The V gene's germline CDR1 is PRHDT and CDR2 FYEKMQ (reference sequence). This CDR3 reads CASSLGLGAYNEQFF. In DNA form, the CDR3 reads TGTGCCAGCAGCTTAGGGTTGGGAGCCTACAATGAGCAGTTCTTC. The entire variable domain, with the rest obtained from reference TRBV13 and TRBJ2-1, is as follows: AAGVIQSPRHLIKEKRETATLKCYPIPRHDTVYWYQQGPGQDPQFLISFYEKMQSDKGSIPDRFSAQQFSDYHSELNMSSLELGDSALYFCASSLGLGAYNEQFFGPGTRLTVL.

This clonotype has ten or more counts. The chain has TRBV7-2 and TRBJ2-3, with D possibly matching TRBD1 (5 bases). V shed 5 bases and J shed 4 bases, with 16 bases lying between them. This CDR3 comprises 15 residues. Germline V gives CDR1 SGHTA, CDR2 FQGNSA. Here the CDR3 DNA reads TGTGCCAGCAGCCCTGGGGCCAGCCGCTCAGATACGCAGTATTTT. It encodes CASSPGASRSDTQYF.